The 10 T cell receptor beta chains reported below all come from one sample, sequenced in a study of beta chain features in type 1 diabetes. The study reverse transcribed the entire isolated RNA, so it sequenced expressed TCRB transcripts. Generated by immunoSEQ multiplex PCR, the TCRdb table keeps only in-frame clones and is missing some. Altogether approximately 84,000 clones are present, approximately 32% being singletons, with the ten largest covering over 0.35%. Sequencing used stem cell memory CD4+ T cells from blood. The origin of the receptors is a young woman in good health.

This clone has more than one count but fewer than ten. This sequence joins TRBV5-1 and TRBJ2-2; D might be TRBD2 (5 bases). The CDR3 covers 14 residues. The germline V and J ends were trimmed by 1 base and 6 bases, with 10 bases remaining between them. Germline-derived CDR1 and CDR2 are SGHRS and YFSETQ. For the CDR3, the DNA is TGCGCCAGCAGCTTGTTGTCCGGGGCCGGGGAGCTGTTTTTT. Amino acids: CASSLLSGAGELFF.

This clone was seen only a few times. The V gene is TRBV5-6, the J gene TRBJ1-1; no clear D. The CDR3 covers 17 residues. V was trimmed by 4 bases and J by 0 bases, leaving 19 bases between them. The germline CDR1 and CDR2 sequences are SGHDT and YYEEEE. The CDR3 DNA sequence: TGTGCCAGCAGCCGAGCTGGAGGAGGTGTCCTGAACACTGAAGCTTTCTTT. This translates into CASSRAGGGVLNTEAFF.

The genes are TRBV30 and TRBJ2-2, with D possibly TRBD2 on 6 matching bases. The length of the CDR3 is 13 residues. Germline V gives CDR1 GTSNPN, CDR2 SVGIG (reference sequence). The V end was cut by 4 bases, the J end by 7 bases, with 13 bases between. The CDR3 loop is CAWNGGAGGELFF. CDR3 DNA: TGTGCCTGGAACGGGGGTGCGGGCGGGGAGCTGTTTTTT.

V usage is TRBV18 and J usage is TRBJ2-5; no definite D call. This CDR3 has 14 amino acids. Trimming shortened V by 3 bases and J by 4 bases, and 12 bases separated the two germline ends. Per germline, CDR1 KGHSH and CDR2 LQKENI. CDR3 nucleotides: TGTGCCAGCTCACCTACCTCGGGTGGAGAGACCCAGTACTTC. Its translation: CASSPTSGGETQYF.

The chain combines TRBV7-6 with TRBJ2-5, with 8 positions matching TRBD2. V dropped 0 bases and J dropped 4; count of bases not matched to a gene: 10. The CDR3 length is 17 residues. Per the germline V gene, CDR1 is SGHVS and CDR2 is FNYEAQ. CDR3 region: CASSLAPDGGVRETQYF. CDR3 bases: TGTGCCAGCAGCTTAGCGCCTGACGGGGGGGTCCGAGAGACCCAGTACTTC. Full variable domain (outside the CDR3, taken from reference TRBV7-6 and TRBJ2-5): GAGVSQSPRYKVTKRGQDVALRCDPISGHVSLYWYRQALGQGPEFLTYFNYEAQQDKSGLPNDRFSAERPEGSISTLTIQRTEQRDSAMYRCASSLAPDGGVRETQYFGPGTRLLVL.

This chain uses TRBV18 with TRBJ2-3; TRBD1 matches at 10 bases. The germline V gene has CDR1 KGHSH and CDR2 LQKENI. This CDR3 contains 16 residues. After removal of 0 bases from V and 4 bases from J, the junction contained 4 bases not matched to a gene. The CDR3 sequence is CASSPPGQGRADTQYF. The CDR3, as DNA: TGTGCCAGCTCACCACCGGGACAGGGGAGGGCAGATACGCAGTATTTT.

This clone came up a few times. The CDR3 here is CAISRTGESYNEQFF. The CDR3, as DNA: TGTGCCATCAGTAGGACAGGGGAATCCTACAATGAGCAGTTCTTC. The chain combines TRBV10-3 with TRBJ2-1, with TRBD1 matching over 9 bases. This CDR3 is 15 amino acids long. Germline lookup yields CDR1 ENHRY and CDR2 SYGVKD. Losses at the gene ends were 5 bases for V and 1 base for J; bases not matched to a gene: 3.

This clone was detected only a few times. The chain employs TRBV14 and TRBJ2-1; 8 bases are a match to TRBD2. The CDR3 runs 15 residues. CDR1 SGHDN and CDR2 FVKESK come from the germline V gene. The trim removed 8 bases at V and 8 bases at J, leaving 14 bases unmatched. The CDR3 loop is CASSLAAPPRDEQFF. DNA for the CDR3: TGTGCCAGCTCACTAGCGGCTCCCCCAAGGGATGAGCAGTTCTTC.

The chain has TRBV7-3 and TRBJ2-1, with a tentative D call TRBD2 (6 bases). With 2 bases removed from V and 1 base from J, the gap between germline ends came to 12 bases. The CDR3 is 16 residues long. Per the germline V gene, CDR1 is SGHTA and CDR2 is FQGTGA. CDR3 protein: CASSLHRGSSYNEQFF. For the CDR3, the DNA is TGTGCCAGCAGCTTACACCGGGGGTCTTCCTACAATGAGCAGTTCTTC.

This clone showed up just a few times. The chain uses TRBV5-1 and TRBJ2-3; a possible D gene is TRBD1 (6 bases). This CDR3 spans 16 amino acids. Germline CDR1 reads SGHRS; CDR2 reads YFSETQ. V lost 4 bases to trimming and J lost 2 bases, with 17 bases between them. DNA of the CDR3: TGCGCCAGCAGCCGAGGACAGACCTTAGACACAGATACGCAGTATTTT. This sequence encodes CASSRGQTLDTDTQYF.